This T cell receptor (beta chain) was identified during a study of cytomegalovirus exposure and HLA in healthy donors. For the study at large: The 120 or so validation repertoires, a later analysis reported, used the same platform as the approximately 650 first-cohort repertoires. Broader study findings: Overall, around 150 TCR beta chains were annotated as cytomegalovirus-associated. In vitro work confirmed that a few CMV-associated chains recognize CMV antigens. Most observed TCR sequences were rare, whereas some public TCRs were detected in many donors.

This table comes from immunoSEQ multiplex PCR, and its TCRdb copy is limited to in-frame clones, with some not included. The sample consists of roughly 73,000 clones, 90% to 95% of them appearing once. As to this clone: What it recognizes is unknown.

V lost 3 bases and J lost 4, with 10 bases in between. The CDR3 has 14 amino acids. CDR1 is LNHDA, CDR2 SQIVND, per germline (reference sequence). Material: PBMCs. The V call is TRBV19, the J call TRBJ1-5; D uncertain. The receptor comes from a man younger than 35 in good health and CMV-seropositive. CDR3 coding DNA: TGTGCCAGTAGTATTACTGGCGGAAATCAGCCCCAGCATTTT. Residues: CASSITGGNQPQHF.